This T cell receptor beta chain was retrieved from a study of blood T cell repertoires in COVID-19 (dated by TCRdb to 2018 to 2021). Notes on the research overall: Collaborator samples came from the United States, Italy and Spain and covered acute and convalescent phases of COVID-19. The material from the prospective study consisted of cDNA or gDNA derived from T cells, B-cell-depleted T cells, or PBMCs. Samples were obtained from the ongoing ImmuneRACE study (first 160 participants) and from 950 to 1,500 subjects provided by 6 global collaborators. HLA class I and class II types, where available, came from metadata supplied by the sample provider rather than from assay-based typing. Deeply sampled blood TCRbeta repertoires from subjects exposed to, actively infected with, or recovered from COVID-19 were included in the dataset. A freely available public database, intended as a resource for researchers studying the immune response to SARS-CoV-2, is where the repertoires were released. Nearly every sample came with metadata listing a de-identified subject ID, COVID-19 status, age in years and sex.

On this clone: Its antigen remains unidentified. Per-nucleotide qualities are absent, and no much larger clonotype sits a single base away.

At one collaborating source in Seattle, patients were enrolled during active infection and were followed longitudinally through the course of disease. Each collaborating institution followed its own protocols to collect whole blood in K2EDTA tubes. For TCRbeta analysis, collaborators shipped samples in one of three forms: frozen whole blood, isolated PBMCs, or DNA extracted from either of those sample types. Overall results and qualifications from the work: The amount of clinical and demographic metadata varied by source and participant and was provided uncurated.

Spanning cysteine to phenylalanine, the CDR3 consists of 15 amino acids. The read is trimmed to its CDR3 DNA, 45 bases read in frame from base 1. From the germline V gene, CDR1 is LGHNA and CDR2 is YSLEER. The trim is 0 bases for V and 1 base for J, with a gap of 9 bases between the germline ends. TCRbeta CDR3 regions were amplified from genomic DNA by means of the immunoSEQ Assay, a bias-controlled multiplex PCR. The study's processing was this. The number of nucleated cells in each sample was estimated from the amplification of reference gene primers within the assay. To quantify the absolute abundance of each unique TCRbeta CDR3 rearrangement, sequence reads were collapsed and filtered. For each sample, productive Simpson clonality was calculated by taking the square root of Simpson's diversity index across productive rearrangements. As stored in TCRdb, this immuneACCESS dataset retains in-frame rearrangements with V and J assigned. A fraction of the clones does not appear; measured against another copy, unresolved V genes explain less than half of the discrepancy, and the remainder lacks a known reason. The V and J calls and clone size come from that table; D and trimming were worked out from the DNA. This sample gives roughly 69,000 clones in total; about 80% of them show up just once. The top ten clones comprise 13% of the sample.

The receptor comes from a man between 45 and 60 years old with COVID-19, enrolled during active disease. The chain uses TRBV4-3 and TRBJ1-1, with the D segment identity uncertain. Sequenced input: peripheral blood. The DNA is TGCGCCAGCAGCCAAGATCTCTCAGGGAACACTGAAGCTTTCTTT. This sequence encodes CASSQDLSGNTEAFF.